The 14 T cell receptor beta chains reported below all come from one sample, sequenced in a study of blood T cell repertoires in COVID-19. This table comes from immunoSEQ multiplex PCR, and its TCRdb copy is limited to in-frame clones, with some not included. Here the sample spans 260,000 or so clones, approximately 88% being singletons. Sequencing input: PBMCs or T cells enriched from blood (not recorded which). The receptors were gathered from a woman in her 40s with acute COVID-19.

The rearrangement uses TRBV18 and TRBJ1-1; 7 bases are a match to TRBD1. V dropped 3 bases and J dropped 1; count of bases not matched to a gene: 14. The CDR3 spans 18 residues. Germline loops: CDR1 KGHSH, CDR2 LQKENI. CDR3 sequence reads: CASSPRPQWGQTNTEAFF. CDR3 bases: TGTGCCAGCTCACCTCGACCGCAATGGGGACAGACGAACACTGAAGCTTTCTTT.

This clone has just one count. The rearrangement joins TRBV21-1 to TRBJ1-5; TRBD1 was called by the table and not checked on the DNA. TRBV21-1 is labeled a pseudogene. There are 19 residues in the CDR3. The CDR3 sequence: CASSKPLRDRGRDNQPQHF. In nucleotides, the CDR3 is TGTGCCAGCAGCAAACCGCTCCGGGACAGGGGGCGAGACAATCAGCCCCAGCATTTT.

The V and J genes are TRBV24-1 and TRBJ2-3; 11 bases match TRBD1. Looked up from germline, CDR1 is KGHDR and CDR2 is SFDVKD. The length of the CDR3 is 16 residues. V was clipped by 1 base and J by 3 bases; unmatched bases: 2. The CDR3 loop is CATSDFGQGATDTQYF. The CDR3 DNA is TGTGCCACCAGTGATTTCGGACAGGGGGCAACAGATACGCAGTATTTT.

V gene TRBV11-3 combines with J gene TRBJ1-2; 8 bases agree with TRBD1. Germline assignment: CDR1 SGHNT and CDR2 YENEEA. This CDR3 spans 15 amino acids. After removal of 4 bases from V and 4 bases from J, the junction contained 8 bases not matched to a gene. CDR3 sequence: CASSSSGGQGYGYTF. CDR3 coding DNA: TGTGCCAGCAGCTCGTCAGGGGGCCAGGGCTATGGCTACACCTTC.

This clone showed up just once. The chain has TRBV15 and TRBJ2-1; 10 bases map to TRBD2. This CDR3 region has 15 residues. Germline CDR1 reads LNHNV; CDR2 reads YYDKDF (reference sequence). V lost 1 base and J lost 6; bases outside the gene matches: 3. The CDR3 region is CATSRVLAGVNEQFF. CDR3 DNA sequence: TGTGCCACCAGCAGAGTGCTAGCGGGAGTCAATGAGCAGTTCTTC.

This chain joins TRBV4-2 and TRBJ2-3; 8 bases agree with TRBD2. Per the germline V gene, CDR1 is LGHNA and CDR2 is YNFKEQ. The CDR3 is made up of 14 amino acids. V shed 3 bases, J shed 4 bases, and the junction held 3 bases outside the gene matches. CDR3 residues: CASSQRGVADTQYF. CDR3 nucleotide sequence: TGTGCCAGCAGCCAGCGGGGGGTAGCAGATACGCAGTATTTT.

The rearrangement links TRBV7-8 to TRBJ1-3; no reliable D call. This CDR3 has 17 residues. The germline CDR1 and CDR2 sequences are SGHVS and FQNEAQ. V dropped 5 bases and J dropped 9 bases, with 26 bases sitting between them. CDR3 nucleotide sequence: TGTGCCAGCAGCCCGTTATCCGTAGCCTCACCGCCGGGCACCATATATTTT. Translated: CASSPLSVASPPGTIYF.

The chain recombines TRBV28 with TRBJ1-2; D is unresolved. Germline V gene lookup returns CDR1 MDHEN and CDR2 SYDVKM. The CDR3 is 11 residues long. V lost 3 bases and J 10 bases, leaving 9 bases between the germline ends. The CDR3 nucleotides are TGTGCCAGCAGTTTGGAGTCACTCTACACCTTC. Its translation is CASSLESLYTF.

The chain recombines TRBV6-2 or TRBV6-3 with TRBJ2-6; D is ambiguous. This CDR3 is built from 16 residues. V was trimmed by 1 base and J by 0 bases, leaving 7 bases between them. Germline CDR1 is MNHEY and CDR2 is SVGEGT. Here the CDR3 reads CASSYYYSSGANVLTF. The CDR3 nucleotides read TGTGCCAGCAGTTACTATTATTCCTCTGGGGCCAACGTCCTGACTTTC.

As concerns this clone: This same CDR3 is encoded by further DNA sequences in the sample. CDR3: CASSYGGSNQPQHF. CDR3 DNA: TGTGCCAGCAGTTACGGGGGGAGCAATCAGCCCCAGCATTTT. V usage is TRBV6-5 and J usage is TRBJ1-5; D may be TRBD1 (5 bases). CDR3 length: 14 amino acids. Germline CDR1 is MNHEY and CDR2 is SVGAGI. Trimming shortened V by 2 bases and J by 1 base, and 6 bases separated the two germline ends.

The DNA for the CDR3 is TGTGCCAGCAGCTTTTCCACAGGGAGAACTGAAGCTTTCTTT. Translating it yields CASSFSTGRTEAFF. This sequence joins TRBV7-3 and TRBJ1-1, with D maybe TRBD1 (6 bases). The ends were cut back, 3 bases at V and 5 bases at J, with 13 bases in the middle. CDR1 and CDR2 (germline): SGHTA, FQGTGA. The CDR3 spans 14 residues.

The genes are TRBV5-1 and TRBJ1-6; the match to TRBD1 covers 8 bases. Trimming removed 4 bases from V and 8 bases from J; junction bases left unmatched: 2. CDR1 is SGHRS, CDR2 YFSETQ, per germline. The CDR3 sequence is 13 residues long. The CDR3 reads CASSAQGDSPLHF. The CDR3 DNA sequence: TGCGCCAGCAGCGCACAGGGGGATTCACCCCTCCACTTT.

The rearrangement links TRBV27 to TRBJ1-2; 7 bases are shared with TRBD1. This CDR3 spans 13 amino acids. The J segment lost 6 bases and the V segment lost 2 bases, leaving 3 bases of the junction unmatched. Germline V gene sequence: CDR1 MNHEY, CDR2 SMNVEV (reference sequence). The CDR3 region is CASSLNRGNGYTF. The CDR3 DNA is TGTGCCAGCAGTTTAAACAGGGGAAATGGCTACACCTTC.

The chain carries TRBV5-6 and TRBJ1-5; D may be TRBD1 (5 bases). The CDR3 loop spans 16 amino acids. Trimming cost V 1 base and J 1 base, with 12 bases left between them. CDR1 SGHDT and CDR2 YYEEEE come from the germline V gene. In DNA form, the CDR3 reads TGTGCCAGCAGCTTGTTTACGGCAGGGAGCAATCAGCCCCAGCATTTT. Residues: CASSLFTAGSNQPQHF. The whole variable domain, remainder taken from reference TRBV5-6 and TRBJ1-5, is DAGVTQSPTHLIKTRGQQVTLRCSPKSGHDTVSWYQQALGQGPQFIFQYYEEEERQRGNFPDRFSGHQFPNYSSELNVNALLLGDSALYLCASSLFTAGSNQPQHFGDGTRLSIL.